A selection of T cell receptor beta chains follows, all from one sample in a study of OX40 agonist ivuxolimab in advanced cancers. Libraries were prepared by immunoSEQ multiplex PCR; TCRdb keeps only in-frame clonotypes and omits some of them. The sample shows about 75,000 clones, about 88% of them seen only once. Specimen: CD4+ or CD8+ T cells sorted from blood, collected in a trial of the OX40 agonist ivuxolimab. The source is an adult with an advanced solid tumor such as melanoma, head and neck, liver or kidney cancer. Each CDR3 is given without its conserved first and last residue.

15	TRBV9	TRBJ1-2	ASRAGTGGAGGYGYT
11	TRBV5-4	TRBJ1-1	ASSDQGNTEAF
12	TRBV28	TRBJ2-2	ASSLARDDGELF
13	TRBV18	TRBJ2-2	ASSPPQGYTGELF
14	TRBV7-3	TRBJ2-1	ASSLVRWGSYNEQF
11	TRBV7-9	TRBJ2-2	ASRKTDTGELF
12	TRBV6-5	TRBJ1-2	ASSYLSGKFGYT
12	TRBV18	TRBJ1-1	ASSLGQRNTEAF
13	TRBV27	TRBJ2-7	ASSSFRDRVYEQY
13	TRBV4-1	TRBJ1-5	ASSQGATSNQPQH
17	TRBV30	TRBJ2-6	AWRPGLAGVQGGANVLT
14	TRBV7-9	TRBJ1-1	ASSLAHLVMNTEAF
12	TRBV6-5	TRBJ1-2	ASSYLGTNYGYT
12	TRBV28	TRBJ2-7	ASEGQISSYEQY
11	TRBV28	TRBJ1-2	ASSRDRTLGYT
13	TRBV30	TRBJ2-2	AWSVVGGRGGELF
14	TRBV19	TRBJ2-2	ASSIRQALGAGELF